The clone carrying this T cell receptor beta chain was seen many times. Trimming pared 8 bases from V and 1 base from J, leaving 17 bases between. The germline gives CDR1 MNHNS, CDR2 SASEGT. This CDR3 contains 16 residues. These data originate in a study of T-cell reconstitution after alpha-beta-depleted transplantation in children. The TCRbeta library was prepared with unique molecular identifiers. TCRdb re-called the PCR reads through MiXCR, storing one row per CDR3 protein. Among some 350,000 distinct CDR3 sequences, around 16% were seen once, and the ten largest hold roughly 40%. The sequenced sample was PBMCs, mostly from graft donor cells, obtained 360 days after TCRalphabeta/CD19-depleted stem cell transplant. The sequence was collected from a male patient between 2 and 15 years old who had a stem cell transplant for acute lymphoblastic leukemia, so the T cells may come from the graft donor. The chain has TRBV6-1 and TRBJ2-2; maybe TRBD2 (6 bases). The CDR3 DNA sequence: TGTGCCAGCGGGGGGTGGACTGTTTGGAACACCGGGGAGCTGTTTTTT. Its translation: CASGGWTVWNTGELFF.